This T cell receptor beta chain emerged from a study of T cells expressing NK-cell markers. At the level of the study: In sorted CD3+CD56+NKG2C+, CD3+CD56+NKG2C- and CD3+CD56-NKG2C+ T cells, TCR beta repertoires were obtained. Eight donors were sequenced, of whom seven were HCMV-seropositive, while the remaining one was HCMV-seronegative. General study findings and limits: NKG2C+ dominant clonotype frequencies in five or six donors were roughly 1.0-7.5% of CD8+ T cells.

To note about this clonotype: Its antigen is not known.

This CDR3 spans 13 amino acids. UMIs accompanied the 5'RACE template switching by which TCR beta cDNA was made. TCRdb re-called the 5' RACE reads; every CDR3 protein appears as one record, without DNA. This sample's table reports about 460,000 distinct CDR3 sequences. The TCR comes from a woman aged 45-59 years in good health. The V call is TRBV12-3 or TRBV12-4, the J call TRBJ2-3; TCRdb's D gene call, TRBD1, goes unchecked for lack of DNA. Sequenced sample: blood T cells: a sorted CD56 or NKG2C T cell subset, CD4+ or CD8+ T cells, or bulk PBMC T cells (not recorded which). The CDR3 sequence: CASSFGGSNTQYF.